This is a list of T cell receptor beta chains from one sample in a study of T-cell reconstitution after alpha-beta-depleted transplantation in children. TCRdb recomputed calls from the PCR reads with MiXCR, one row per CDR3 protein. The profile covers about 980,000 distinct CDR3 sequences, with 25% to 35% appearing a single time and roughly 27% taken by the ten largest. The starting material was PBMCs, mostly from graft donor cells, obtained 360 days after TCRalphabeta/CD19-depleted stem cell transplant. The receptors here all came from a boy less than two years old who had a stem cell transplant for SCID, so the T cells may come from the graft donor. CDR3s include the opening cysteine and the closing phenylalanine or tryptophan. The D gene is left open where the match is weak. Clone sizes are given selectively: once, few, many, or a class where the clone is expanded.

d_gene	j_gene	abundance	v_gene	CDR3aa	CDR3nt
.	TRBJ1-2	.	TRBV4-2	CASSRTDKYQGYTF	TGTGCCAGCAGCCGGACAGATAAGTATCAAGGCTACACCTTC
.	TRBJ2-6	few	TRBV6-1	CASSEYGSRRSGANVLTF	TGTGCCAGCAGTGAGTACGGGTCCCGACGGTCTGGGGCCAACGTCCTGACTTTC
TRBD2	TRBJ2-3	.	TRBV12-3/TRBV12-4	CASSAQLAGGTDTQYF	TGTGCCAGCAGTGCCCAACTAGCGGGGGGGACAGATACGCAGTATTTT
.	TRBJ2-7	few	TRBV20-1	CSASSRASYEQYF	TGCAGTGCTAGTAGCAGGGCCTCCTACGAGCAGTACTTC
TRBD1	TRBJ2-4	.	TRBV7-2	CASSLTTGLAKNIQYF	TGTGCCAGCAGCCTTACGACAGGGCTGGCCAAAAACATTCAGTACTTC
.	TRBJ1-1	few	TRBV20-1	CSARVPPLNTEAFF	TGCAGTGCTAGAGTGCCGCCATTGAACACTGAAGCTTTCTTT
.	TRBJ2-3	.	TRBV4-3	CASSQVRGLSTDTQYF	TGCGCCAGCAGCCAAGTCCGGGGGCTATCCACAGATACGCAGTATTTT
.	TRBJ1-2	few	TRBV20-1	CSARDPGVAGLANYGYTF	TGCAGTGCTAGAGATCCGGGTGTGGCAGGGCTAGCTAACTATGGCTACACCTTC
TRBD2	TRBJ2-1	few	TRBV5-1	CASSLGGLDNEQFF	TGCGCCAGCAGCTTGGGGGGACTAGACAATGAGCAGTTCTTC
.	TRBJ2-5	.	TRBV21-1	CASSKWGHMNGETQYF	TGTGCCAGCAGCAAATGGGGGCATATGAACGGAGAGACCCAGTACTTC
TRBD2	TRBJ2-5	.	TRBV7-8	CASSFSASGGPETQYF	TGTGCCAGCAGCTTCTCGGCTAGCGGGGGGCCAGAGACCCAGTACTTC
TRBD1	TRBJ2-2	few	TRBV28	CASSFPRGQGSVAGELFF	TGTGCCAGCAGTTTCCCCCGGGGACAGGGGAGTGTGGCCGGGGAGCTGTTTTTT
.	TRBJ2-1	few	TRBV9	CASGGIGYNEQFF	TGTGCCAGCGGGGGGATAGGGTACAATGAGCAGTTCTTC
.	TRBJ2-1	.	TRBV20-1	CSASRLERYNEQFF	TGCAGTGCTAGCCGACTAGAGCGTTACAATGAGCAGTTCTTC
.	TRBJ1-1	few	TRBV9	CASSVVTGTEAFF	TGTGCCAGCAGCGTAGTAACGGGCACTGAAGCTTTCTTT
TRBD1	TRBJ1-1	few	TRBV29-1	CSVTTGGAGGAEAFF	TGCAGCGTGACCACAGGGGGCGCCGGGGGTGCTGAAGCTTTCTTT
.	TRBJ1-4	.	TRBV12-3/TRBV12-4	CASSTLGGAVEKLFF	TGTGCCAGCAGCACGCTAGGGGGAGCCGTCGAAAAACTGTTTTTT
TRBD2	TRBJ2-3	.	TRBV27	CASSTSVGRRGVADTQYF	TGTGCCAGCTCCACTAGCGTTGGGCGCCGGGGCGTCGCAGATACGCAGTATTTT
TRBD1	TRBJ1-1	.	TRBV5-1	CASSPPDRFPEAFF	TGCGCCAGCAGCCCACCGGACAGGTTCCCTGAAGCTTTCTTT